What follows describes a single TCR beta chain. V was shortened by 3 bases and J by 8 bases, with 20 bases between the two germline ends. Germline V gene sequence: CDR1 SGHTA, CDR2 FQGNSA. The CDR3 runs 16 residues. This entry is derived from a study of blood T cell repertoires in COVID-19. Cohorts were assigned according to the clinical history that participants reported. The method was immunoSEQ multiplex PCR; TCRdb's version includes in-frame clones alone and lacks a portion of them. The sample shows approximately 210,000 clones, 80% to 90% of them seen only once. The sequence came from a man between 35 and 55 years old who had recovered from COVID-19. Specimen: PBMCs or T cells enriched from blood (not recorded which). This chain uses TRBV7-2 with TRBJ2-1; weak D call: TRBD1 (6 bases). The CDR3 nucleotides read TGTGCCAGCAGCTTCCCCACAGGGTTGGGGTCCGATGAGCAGTTCTTC. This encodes CASSFPTGLGSDEQFF.